This T cell receptor beta chain emerged from a study of somatic mutations in cytotoxic T cells in rheumatoid arthritis. Turning to the study itself: T-cell populations stained with V beta antibodies were in some cases flow-sorted at nearly 100% purity, including V beta1+ cells that were sequenced for TCRB. General study points: CD8+ clonality increased with age in rheumatoid arthritis patients but not in healthy controls. Per patient, the largest CD8+ clone was found to exceed 20% of CD8+ cells in 8 of 65 cases. A significant difference in CD8+ T-cell clonality was not found between rheumatoid arthritis patients and age-matched healthy controls.

Here immunoSEQ multiplex PCR was the method, and the copy in TCRdb shows in-frame clones only, minus some. Seen here are about 10,000 clones, about three quarters observed once, and the top ten hold around 21%. In this sample, this clone turned up once. The antigen remains undetermined. Germline V gene data show CDR1 as SGDLS and CDR2 as YYNGEE. With V trimmed by 3 bases and J by 3 bases, 3 bases remained unmatched. The CDR3 spans 14 residues. The chain combines TRBV9 with TRBJ2-7; 10 nucleotides line up with TRBD2. The material sequenced was CD8+ T cells sorted from blood. This TCR was recovered from a man in his fifties in good health. This CDR3 reads CASSAVAGGYEQYF. Written as DNA, the CDR3 is TGTGCCAGCAGCGCCGTAGCGGGAGGCTACGAGCAGTACTTC.